What follows is one T cell receptor beta chain and its context. Its specific antigen is unknown. The sample holds no much larger clone one base away, and base qualities are not on file. Each donor gave one peripheral blood draw, about 110 mL on average, collected into heparinised tubes. Using a panel that included CD45RO, CCR7, CD25, CD127, CD95 and CD27, naive, central memory, regulatory and stem cell-like memory CD4+ T cells were sorted on a BD FACSAria II. Every sorted population had a purity above 95%. Right away, PBMCs were isolated by Lymphoprep density gradient centrifugation and were stained directly, with no culture step. To minimize batch effects, samples were stained and sorted in pairs, one healthy donor with one patient per experiment. The entire isolated RNA was reverse transcribed using the High Capacity cDNA Reverse Transcription Kit, and thus expressed TCRB transcripts were sequenced. Deep immunoSEQ sequencing was performed on naive, central memory and regulatory T cell samples, with an average of roughly 3.5 million total reads per sample. After sorted cells were lysed in RLT buffer, RNA was extracted with DNase-treated RNeasy Micro or Mini kits, with the choice depending on cell number. Each cell subset was processed on its own to prevent cross-contamination, while patient and healthy donor samples were processed together. Using the immunoSEQ multiplex PCR, TCRB sequences were amplified from cDNA into 87-bp fragments spanning the CDR3 region. The amplicons were sequenced using the Illumina HiSeq platform. Per the authors' processing: PCR bias was computationally corrected using synthetic template baselines, reads within Hamming distance 2 were collapsed, and singletons that could not be merged were discarded. By aligning reads against IMGT, V, D and J genes, CDR3 length, and insertions or deletions at six rearrangement sites were assigned. Within each subset, clonotype counts were normalized to the number of sorted cells before true diversity and Gini coefficients were calculated with the tcR R package. Repertoire sharing was quantified using the overlap coefficient calculated on TCRB nucleotide sequences. Out-of-frame TCRB sequences from naive cells were analyzed to stand in for the pre-selection repertoire. The table was pulled from immuneACCESS by TCRdb, which kept in-frame rearrangements only. Such tables lose some clones; where checked, under half of the loss comes from unresolved V genes, and the rest has no known cause. The V and J calls and clone size are taken from that table; D and trimming were inferred from the DNA. Across this sample there are 500,000 to 850,000 clones, with around 15% seen only once. Approximately 0.043% of the sample is taken by the ten largest.

This entry belongs to a study of beta chain features in type 1 diabetes (dated 2018 in TCRdb). Regarding the study in general: No differences in mean age, gender distribution, total cell number or subset yield were found between patients and healthy donors. A total of 107,917,701 sorted cells were examined across all samples, and RNA yield correlated strongly with the number of cells per subset. In the study, TCRB repertoires of sorted circulating CD4+ T cell subsets from recently diagnosed type 1 diabetes patients were compared with those of matched healthy donors. Regulatory and stem cell-like memory subsets were isolated from only 8 patients and 8 healthy donors, whereas naive and central memory subsets came from all 30 or so donors. What the authors observed across the whole study: Shorter templates might be favored by PCR, yet because patient and control samples were amplified and corrected together, any such skew would affect both groups equally. Patients with type 1 diabetes made fewer insertions and deleted more nucleotides at VDJ recombination sites, implying thymic rearrangement abnormalities. Naive, central memory and regulatory TCRB repertoires appeared more similar among patients than among healthy donors. In all four CD4+ subsets, TCRB CDR3 length was moderately but significantly shorter in type 1 diabetes patients. HLA sub-analyses involved small numbers of individuals, so any influence of HLA type on TCRB rearrangement remained unresolved. Because cDNA rather than genomic DNA was sequenced, highly expressing activated cells could have been over-represented, although no difference in activation and CD3 levels was found between groups.

The CDR3 covers 14 residues, taking in both the cysteine and the phenylalanine. Only the CDR3 DNA is retained, 42 bases long and in frame from the first base. CDR1 and CDR2 (SEHNR, FQNEAQ) derive from the germline V gene (reference sequence). The junction carries 11 bases between V and J, which are trimmed by 3 bases and 3 bases respectively. The specimen was naive CD4+ T cells from blood. The intended sense of this specimen's cell subset or site label: true naive CD4+ T cells. The sequence joins TRBV7-9 to TRBJ1-1, with the D gene not confidently named. This TCR came from a man in his late teens or twenties with type 1 diabetes. The DNA sequence is TGTGCCAGCAGCTTCCCCCCTGACCACACTGAAGCTTTCTTT. The resulting protein is CASSFPPDHTEAFF.